Presented here are 29 T cell receptor beta chains from one specimen sequenced in a study of T cell responses to AZD1222 COVID-19 vaccine. Repertoires were generated with immunoSEQ multiplex PCR, while TCRdb's copy carries only in-frame clones and drops some. The sample consists of 100,000 to 150,000 clones, around 86% of them appearing once. The source material was peripheral blood, sampled on day 0 of AZD1222 vaccination. These receptors were collected from an adult in good health.

The chain links TRBV30 to TRBJ2-5; D unresolved. Between the trimmed V and J ends, which lost 3 bases and 4 bases, there was a span of 15 bases. The CDR3 covers 14 residues. Germline V gives CDR1 GTSNPN, CDR2 SVGIG (reference sequence). The CDR3: CAWRVPNGRETQYF. The CDR3 DNA sequence: TGTGCCTGGAGGGTCCCTAATGGTCGAGAGACCCAGTACTTC.

The V gene is TRBV11-3, the J gene TRBJ1-3; no firm D call. Trimming took off 5 bases at V and 1 base at J, with 6 bases between the two ends. CDR1 SGHNT and CDR2 YENEEA come from the germline V gene. This CDR3 contains 13 residues. CDR3 in amino acids: CASSPGSGNTIYF. As DNA, the CDR3 is TGTGCCAGCAGCCCCGGTTCTGGAAACACCATATATTTT.

V usage is TRBV6-5 and J usage is TRBJ1-2; D is undetermined. The germline V gene has CDR1 MNHEY and CDR2 SVGAGI. V lost 6 bases to trimming and J lost 8 bases, with 10 bases between them. This CDR3 is built from 11 residues. The CDR3 DNA follows: TGTGCCAGCAGCCTCTTTGAGGGCTACACCTTC. Protein product: CASSLFEGYTF.

This clone has only one observation. The V call is TRBV2, the J call TRBJ2-7, with D possibly TRBD2 on 6 matching bases. The germline V gene has CDR1 SNHLY and CDR2 FYNNEI. The length of the CDR3 is 14 residues. Trimming removed 6 bases at V and 8 bases at J, with 20 bases between. The CDR3 protein is CASRAGDSRPKQYF. In nucleotides, the CDR3 is TGTGCCAGCAGGGCCGGGGACTCAAGGCCCAAGCAGTACTTC.

The chain combines TRBV3-1 (or the pseudogene TRBV3-2) with TRBJ2-2; the D gene could be TRBD1 or TRBD2 (5 bases each). Germline CDR1 reads LGHDT; CDR2 reads YNNKEL (reference sequence). The CDR3 is made up of 18 amino acids. The ends were cut back, 5 bases at V and 5 bases at J, with 24 bases in the middle. The CDR3 loop reads CASSAIAGADSSTGELFF. In DNA form, the CDR3 reads TGTGCCAGCAGCGCCATCGCCGGGGCGGATTCGTCGACCGGGGAGCTGTTTTTT.

This clone was found once. V and J are TRBV6-5 and TRBJ1-2; D gene ambiguous. The CDR3 has 15 amino acids. Germline assignment: CDR1 MNHEY and CDR2 SVGAGI. The ends were cut back, 0 bases at V and 2 bases at J, with 10 bases in the middle. This CDR3 reads CASSYSPTANYGYTF. The CDR3 bases are TGTGCCAGCAGTTACTCTCCCACAGCGAACTATGGCTACACCTTC.

As regards this clone: The identical CDR3 is also encoded by other nucleotide sequences in the sample. The CDR3 is CASSDGPGVEQYF. CDR3 bases: TGTGCCAGCAGTGACGGTCCGGGTGTCGAGCAGTACTTC. The V and J genes are TRBV6-4 and TRBJ2-7, with D unclear. This CDR3 is 13 amino acids long. The germline CDR1 and CDR2 sequences are MRHNA and SNTAGT. Trimming pared 2 bases from V and 6 bases from J, leaving 11 bases between.

The table lists this clone with a count of one. This chain connects TRBV24-1 to TRBJ2-7; 9 nucleotides match TRBD1. The CDR3 consists of 15 residues. V gave up 5 bases and J gave up 0 bases; unmatched junction bases: 4. Germline CDR1 and CDR2: KGHDR and SFDVKD. CDR3 residues: CATSGGGQGSYEQYF. The CDR3 DNA follows: TGTGCCACCAGTGGAGGGGGACAGGGCTCCTACGAGCAGTACTTC.

The chain employs TRBV10-2 and TRBJ2-1; 7 positions agree with TRBD2. There are 17 residues in the CDR3. The germline V gene encodes CDR1 WSHSY and CDR2 SAAADI. Trimming took 4 bases from V and 0 from J; bases not matched to a gene: 9. CDR3 loop: CASSVPLGGTSYNEQFF. The CDR3 nucleotides are TGCGCCAGCAGTGTCCCCCTGGGAGGGACCTCCTACAATGAGCAGTTCTTC.

The chain is built from TRBV7-3 and TRBJ2-3, with D unclear. Trimming pared 4 bases from V and 2 bases from J, leaving 7 bases between. The CDR3 sequence is 13 residues long. Germline CDR1 reads SGHTA; CDR2 reads FQGTGA. The CDR3 DNA is TGTGCCAGCAGCTCAATTAACACAGATACGCAGTATTTT. This sequence encodes CASSSINTDTQYF. The entire variable domain, with the rest obtained from reference TRBV7-3 and TRBJ2-3, is as follows: GAGVSQTPSNKVTEKGKYVELRCDPISGHTALYWYRQSLGQGPEFLIYFQGTGAADDSGLPNDRFFAVRPEGSVSTLKIQRTERGDSAVYLCASSSINTDTQYFGPGTRLTVL.

The chain combines TRBV12-3 or TRBV12-4 with TRBJ1-2, with D possibly being TRBD1 (5 bases). The CDR3 is 13 residues long. Trimming stripped 6 bases from V and 7 bases from J, with 15 bases between. Here the CDR3 DNA reads TGTGCCAGCAGCCCCTTGGCAGGGCTTGGCTACACCTTC. Amino acid sequence: CASSPLAGLGYTF.

The rearrangement joins TRBV9 to TRBJ2-2; TRBD2 agrees at 7 bases. The CDR3 has 13 residues. Germline trimming cut 3 bases from V and 7 bases from J; bases unmatched to any gene: 3. The V gene's germline CDR1 is SGDLS and CDR2 YYNGEE. The CDR3 protein is CASSGRTSGELFF. The CDR3 nucleotides are TGTGCCAGCAGCGGCCGGACTAGCGGGGAGCTGTTTTTT.

CDR3 sequence: CASSLLVGSPQETQYF. CDR3 DNA sequence: TGTGCCAGCAGTCTCCTTGTGGGTTCCCCACAAGAGACCCAGTACTTC. The chain carries TRBV3-1 (or the pseudogene TRBV3-2) and TRBJ2-5; D gene ambiguous. Trimming cost V 6 bases and J 2 bases, with 19 bases left between them. This CDR3 region has 16 residues. The germline gives CDR1 LGHDT, CDR2 YNNKEL (reference sequence).

V gene TRBV11-2 combines with J gene TRBJ1-5; D unresolved. Germline-derived CDR1 and CDR2 are SGHAT and FQNNGV. V lost 4 bases, J lost 7 bases, and 14 bases lay in between. The CDR3 is 14 amino acids. The CDR3 protein is CASSSPRAGQPQHF. The DNA for the CDR3 is TGTGCCAGCAGCTCCCCCCGGGCTGGGCAGCCCCAGCATTTT.

The V gene is TRBV10-3, the J gene TRBJ2-3, with TRBD2 matching over 9 bases. The germline gives CDR1 ENHRY, CDR2 SYGVKD. The junction had 4 bases not matched to a gene; V was cut back by 2 bases and J by 1 base. This CDR3 region has 16 residues. CDR3 in amino acids: CAISEGVAGGTDTQYF. The CDR3 DNA is TGTGCCATCAGTGAGGGGGTAGCGGGGGGCACAGATACGCAGTATTTT.

This chain uses TRBV20-1 with TRBJ1-2, with TRBD1 identical over 7 bases. Germline CDR1 reads DFQATT; CDR2 reads SNEGSKA (reference sequence). The CDR3 runs 9 residues. CDR3 nucleotides: TGCAGGGGACAGTCTGGCTACACCTTC. This encodes CRGQSGYTF.

The chain employs TRBV9 and TRBJ2-3, with TRBD1 matching 10 bases. The CDR3 covers 16 residues. Germline CDR1 and CDR2: SGDLS and YYNGEE. Trimming cost V 4 bases and J 2 bases; bases outside gene matches: 7. The CDR3 region is CASSNRDRGITDTQYF. The CDR3 DNA sequence: TGTGCCAGCAGCAACCGGGACAGGGGTATCACAGATACGCAGTATTTT.

Details on this clone: Within the sample, other DNA sequences also encode this same CDR3. The V call is TRBV5-1, the J call TRBJ1-6; tentative D call: TRBD1 (6 bases). This CDR3 is 15 amino acids long. Looked up from germline, CDR1 is SGHRS and CDR2 is YFSETQ. Deletions cut 0 bases from V and 8 bases from J, with 12 bases between. This CDR3 is CASSLEGQGHSPLHF. The CDR3 DNA follows: TGCGCCAGCAGCTTGGAAGGGCAGGGGCATTCACCCCTCCACTTT.

The J gene is TRBJ2-5, the V gene TRBV12-3 or TRBV12-4; D unclear. The ends were cut back, 0 bases at V and 4 bases at J, with 6 bases in the middle. The CDR3 loop spans 13 amino acids. The DNA for the CDR3 is TGTGCCAGCAGTTTAGCTCGCGCAGAGACCCAGTACTTC. This sequence encodes CASSLARAETQYF.

The rearrangement links TRBV15 to TRBJ1-2; D is unclear. Germline V gene sequence: CDR1 LNHNV, CDR2 YYDKDF (reference sequence). The ends were cut back, 0 bases at V and 8 bases at J, with 13 bases in the middle. The CDR3 extends over 14 amino acids. The DNA for the CDR3 is TGTGCCACCAGCAGAGATCGTACAGCTAGCGGCTACACCTTC. Its translation is CATSRDRTASGYTF. The full variable domain, its missing parts supplied by reference TRBV15 and TRBJ1-2, is DAMVIQNPRYQVTQFGKPVTLSCSQTLNHNVMYWYQQKSSQAPKLLFHYYDKDFNNEADTPDNFQSRRPNTSFCFLDIRSPGLGDTAMYLCATSRDRTASGYTFGSGTRLTVV.

J is TRBJ1-5 and V is TRBV28; the D is unclear. CDR3 length equals 14 residues. The germline V and J ends were trimmed by 4 bases and 4 bases, with 11 bases remaining between them. Germline loops: CDR1 MDHEN, CDR2 SYDVKM. The CDR3 reads CASSYGQRNQPQHF. For the CDR3, the DNA is TGTGCCAGCAGTTATGGGCAGAGAAATCAGCCCCAGCATTTT.

The CDR3 loop is CATSDLQGTVTGELFF. The DNA of the CDR3 is TGTGCCACCAGTGATTTGCAAGGGACAGTCACCGGGGAGCTGTTTTTT. This sequence joins TRBV24-1 and TRBJ2-2; 7 bases are a match to TRBD1. Germline CDR1 and CDR2: KGHDR and SFDVKD. Trimming took 0 bases from V and 4 from J; bases not matched to a gene: 4. CDR3 length: 16 residues.

The chain has TRBV5-3 and TRBJ1-2; 7 nucleotides match TRBD1. TRBV5-3 is reported as an ORF; its role is uncertain. The CDR3 is made up of 15 amino acids. V gave up 4 bases and J gave up 1 base; unmatched junction bases: 7. The CDR3 coding sequence is TGTGCCAGAAGCCTAGACAGGGTAGGTAACTATGGCTACACCTTC. Its protein product is CARSLDRVGNYGYTF.

This chain links TRBV2 with TRBJ1-5; weak D call: TRBD1 (6 bases). Germline assignment: CDR1 SNHLY and CDR2 FYNNEI. V dropped 7 bases and J dropped 3 bases, with 10 bases sitting between them. This CDR3 region has 13 residues. CDR3 nucleotide sequence: TGTGCCAGCATGCGGGGGCCCAATCAGCCCCAGCATTTT. This gives the protein CASMRGPNQPQHF.

V usage is TRBV24-1 and J usage is TRBJ1-2; D is possibly TRBD1 (5 bases). V was cut by 7 bases and J by 8 bases, with 22 bases left in between. This CDR3 has 15 residues. CDR1 and CDR2 (germline): KGHDR, SFDVKD. The CDR3 bases are TGTGCCACCAGCCCCGGGGGGGAAGCCATCGGGGGCTACACCTTC. It encodes CATSPGGEAIGGYTF.

The gene calls are TRBV24-1 and TRBJ2-2; D possibly corresponds to TRBD2 (5 bases). The CDR3 consists of 16 residues. Germline V gene sequence: CDR1 KGHDR, CDR2 SFDVKD. The V end lost 4 bases, the J end lost 4 bases, and 15 bases lay between the germline ends. The CDR3 loop reads CATSEPAREITGELFF. CDR3 coding DNA: TGTGCCACCAGTGAACCTGCTCGGGAAATCACCGGGGAGCTGTTTTTT.

The chain employs TRBV19 and TRBJ1-5; 11 bases line up with TRBD1. V shed 10 bases, J shed 5 bases, and the junction held 4 bases outside the gene matches. Per the germline V gene, CDR1 is LNHDA and CDR2 is SQIVND (reference sequence). The CDR3 runs 13 residues. The chain's CDR3 is CATKDRGHQPQHF. Here the CDR3 DNA reads TGTGCCACTAAGGACAGGGGGCATCAGCCCCAGCATTTT.

Regarding this clone: Other nucleotide sequences from this sample produce the same CDR3. J is TRBJ2-2 and V is TRBV29-1, with 7 bases fitting TRBD1. After removal of 4 bases from V and 4 bases from J, the junction contained 0 bases not matched to a gene. Germline V CDR1 and CDR2: SQVTM, ANQGSEA. This CDR3 spans 12 amino acids. CDR3 amino acids: CSVGQGTGELFF. CDR3 nucleotides: TGCAGCGTTGGACAGGGCACCGGGGAGCTGTTTTTT.

V and J are TRBV5-8 and TRBJ2-1; D call uncertain. There are 15 residues in the CDR3. The V end was cut by 0 bases, the J end by 0 bases, with 7 bases between. From germline, CDR1 is SGHTS and CDR2 YDEGEE. The CDR3 is CASSLGGSSYNEQFF. Here the CDR3 DNA reads TGTGCCAGCAGCTTGGGCGGCAGCTCCTACAATGAGCAGTTCTTC. The complete variable domain, with remaining parts taken from reference TRBV5-8 and TRBJ2-1, reads EAGVTQSPTHLIKTRGQQATLRCSPISGHTSVYWYQQALGLGLQFLLWYDEGEERNRGNFPPRFSGRQFPNYSSELNVNALELEDSALYLCASSLGGSSYNEQFFGPGTRLTVL.